This TCR beta chain was retrieved from a study of T-cell memory formation after mild COVID-19. Study-level background: Among the donors, TCR clusters were largely specific to each donor.

TCRdb analysed the 5' RACE reads with MiXCR anew, one entry per CDR3 protein. The sample has hundreds of thousands of distinct CDR3 sequences, 15% to 20% seen once; the top ten hold approximately 12%. Only a few counts were recorded for this clonotype. This clonotype was sampled from an adult woman who had mild COVID-19 (a few samples of this study predate the infection). Cell type and time point are not known. The sample consisted of PBMCs or a T cell subset sorted from them (not recorded which).

CDR3 nucleotide sequence: TGTGCCAGCAGCGTAGATCCGAAAGGCGGGGCTTTCTTT. Its translation is CASSVDPKGGAFF. The chain uses TRBV9 and TRBJ1-1; D remains ambiguous. V lost 0 bases and J 11 bases, leaving 14 bases between the germline ends. The CDR3 has 13 amino acids. Germline V gene data show CDR1 as SGDLS and CDR2 as YYNGEE. Variable domain in full (rest from reference TRBV9 and TRBJ1-1): DSGVTQTPKHLITATGQRVTLRCSPRSGDLSVYWYQQSLDQGLQFLIQYYNGEERAKGNILERFSAQQFPDLHSELNLSSLELGDSALYFCASSVDPKGGAFFGQGTRLTVV.